One sample yielded the 14 T cell receptor beta chains listed below, sequenced in a study of CD8+ T cells in alopecia areata. The treatment: oral pan-JAK inhibitor, 5-10 mg twice daily. Extracted RNA was reverse transcribed into cDNA, the sequencing template. Method: immunoSEQ multiplex PCR; TCRdb's copy keeps in-frame clones and lacks some. Seen here are 210,000 or so clones, around 65% observed once, and the top ten hold about 1.2%. Sequencing was performed on CD4+ T cells sorted from blood, taken around week 44, from a patient treated with tofacitinib. The receptors come from a human donor with alopecia areata.

The V gene is TRBV5-1, the J gene TRBJ2-1; 15 nucleotides align to TRBD2. V trimming: 2 bases; J trimming: 5 bases; junction bases outside the gene matches: 2. CDR3 length: 16 amino acids. CDR1 and CDR2 from the germline V gene are SGHRS and YFSETQ. The CDR3 loop reads CASSFWTSGRDNEQFF. The CDR3 bases are TGCGCCAGCAGCTTTTGGACTAGCGGGAGGGACAATGAGCAGTTCTTC. Based on the CDR3 plus reference TRBV5-1 and TRBJ2-1, the full variable domain is KAGVTQTPRYLIKTRGQQVTLSCSPISGHRSVSWYQQTPGQGLQFLFEYFSETQRNKGNFPGRFSGRQFSNSRSEMNVSTLELGDSALYLCASSFWTSGRDNEQFFGPGTRLTVL.

V usage is TRBV25-1 and J usage is TRBJ1-4, with 8 bases that match TRBD1. V lost 2 bases, J lost 4 bases, and 9 bases stayed unmatched. CDR1 and CDR2 (germline): MGHDK, SYGVNS. The CDR3 spans 17 residues. The CDR3 DNA reads TGTGCCAGCAGTGAACTCGGACAGGGCACGATTAATGAAAAACTGTTTTTT. It translates to CASSELGQGTINEKLFF.

This clone has a handful of counts. This chain uses TRBV7-2 with TRBJ1-6; 7 nucleotides align to TRBD1. After removal of 1 base from V and 8 bases from J, the junction contained 8 bases not matched to a gene. Per germline, CDR1 SGHTA and CDR2 FQGNSA. The CDR3 is 16 residues long. The CDR3 loop reads CASSLEGTAPDSPLHF. CDR3 bases: TGTGCCAGCAGCTTAGAGGGGACAGCCCCAGATTCACCCCTCCACTTT.

The rearrangement links TRBV2 to TRBJ1-3, with 7 bases identical to TRBD1. The germline CDR1 and CDR2 sequences are SNHLY and FYNNEI. This CDR3 spans 15 amino acids. The trim removed 7 bases at V and 1 base at J, leaving 7 bases unmatched. The CDR3 bases are TGTGCCAGCACCGACAGGGTAGAGTCTGGAAACACCATATATTTT. Translated: CASTDRVESGNTIYF.

The rearrangement joins TRBV18 to TRBJ2-5; D unclear. Germline loops: CDR1 KGHSH, CDR2 LQKENI. V lost 3 bases, J lost 2 bases, and 7 bases lay in between. CDR3 length: 13 residues. The CDR3 reads CASSPDGQETQYF. DNA for the CDR3: TGTGCCAGCTCACCGGATGGTCAAGAGACCCAGTACTTC.

The chain combines TRBV5-1 with TRBJ1-5, with 8 bases identical to TRBD1. Germline V gene sequence: CDR1 SGHRS, CDR2 YFSETQ. J lost 4 bases, V lost 4 bases, and 7 bases had no gene match. The CDR3 is 15 amino acids. CDR3 nucleotides: TGCGCCAGCAGCCCCGGGACAGGACCGAATCAGCCCCAGCATTTT. Translating gives CASSPGTGPNQPQHF.

This clone appeared once. The chain links TRBV2 to TRBJ2-2; D unclear. The CDR3 covers 11 residues. Trimming removed 6 bases from V and 2 bases from J, with 1 base in between. Germline CDR1 is SNHLY and CDR2 is FYNNEI. The chain's CDR3 is CASRNTGELFF. The CDR3 bases are TGTGCCAGCAGAAACACCGGGGAGCTGTTTTTT.

The chain links TRBV29-1 to TRBJ2-5; the D is unclear. Per the germline V gene, CDR1 is SQVTM and CDR2 is ANQGSEA. This CDR3 has 10 amino acids. Trimming took off 6 bases at V and 3 bases at J, with 5 bases between the two ends. CDR3 coding DNA: TGCAGCGTGTTGGAAGAGACCCAGTACTTC. The encoded protein is CSVLEETQYF. Looking up the rest from reference TRBV29-1 and TRBJ2-5 gives the full variable domain: SAVISQKPSRDICQRGTSLTIQCQVDSQVTMMFWYRQQPGQSLTLIATANQGSEATYESGFVIDKFPISRPNLTFSTLTVSNMSPEDSSIYLCSVLEETQYFGPGTRLLVL.

The gene calls are TRBV2 and TRBJ1-5; D is possibly TRBD1 (5 bases). The germline V gene encodes CDR1 SNHLY and CDR2 FYNNEI. The length of the CDR3 is 16 residues. V was cut by 1 base and J by 2 bases, with 12 bases left in between. CDR3 loop: CASSEGFGTGNQPQHF. Here the CDR3 DNA reads TGTGCCAGCAGTGAAGGTTTTGGGACGGGCAATCAGCCCCAGCATTTT.

This clone showed up just a few times. J is TRBJ1-6 and V is TRBV19; no clear D gene. This CDR3 is 14 amino acids long. Trimming shortened V by 3 bases and J by 10 bases, and 13 bases separated the two germline ends. In germline, CDR1 is LNHDA, CDR2 SQIVND (reference sequence). CDR3 sequence: CASSITLQASPLHF. The DNA of the CDR3 is TGTGCCAGTAGTATCACCCTGCAGGCATCACCCCTCCACTTT.

V and J are TRBV4-3 and TRBJ1-1; no firm D call. V lost 0 bases and J 7 bases, leaving 9 bases between the germline ends. CDR3 length equals 13 residues. The germline gives CDR1 LGHNA, CDR2 YSLEER. CDR3 region: CASSQDIPGEAFF. The CDR3 DNA follows: TGCGCCAGCAGCCAAGATATCCCGGGTGAAGCTTTCTTT.

The V call is TRBV7-7, the J call TRBJ2-2, with a tentative D call TRBD1 (6 bases). This CDR3 contains 15 residues. Germline V gives CDR1 SSHAT, CDR2 FNYEAQ (reference sequence). V gave up 6 bases and J gave up 6 bases, with 17 bases separating them. In nucleotides, the CDR3 is TGTGCCAGCAGTTCAGGGGTGGGAAAAGCCGGGGAGCTGTTTTTT. It codes for CASSSGVGKAGELFF.

The rearrangement joins TRBV19 to TRBJ1-1, with D possibly being TRBD1 (5 bases). Germline V gene data show CDR1 as LNHDA and CDR2 as SQIVND (reference sequence). The CDR3 consists of 13 residues. Deletions cut 7 bases from V and 8 bases from J, with 17 bases between. CDR3 loop: CASINPAPGEAFF. CDR3 DNA sequence: TGTGCCAGTATAAACCCCGCCCCAGGGGAAGCTTTCTTT.

The chain employs TRBV30 and TRBJ1-5, with D possibly being TRBD1 (6 bases). The V gene lost 1 base and the J gene lost 4 bases, with 17 bases spanning the gap. Germline assignment: CDR1 GTSNPN and CDR2 SVGIG (reference sequence). The CDR3 is 16 residues long. CDR3 residues: CAWSANSGTQNQPQHF. The CDR3 nucleotides read TGTGCCTGGAGTGCAAATAGTGGGACACAAAATCAGCCCCAGCATTTT.